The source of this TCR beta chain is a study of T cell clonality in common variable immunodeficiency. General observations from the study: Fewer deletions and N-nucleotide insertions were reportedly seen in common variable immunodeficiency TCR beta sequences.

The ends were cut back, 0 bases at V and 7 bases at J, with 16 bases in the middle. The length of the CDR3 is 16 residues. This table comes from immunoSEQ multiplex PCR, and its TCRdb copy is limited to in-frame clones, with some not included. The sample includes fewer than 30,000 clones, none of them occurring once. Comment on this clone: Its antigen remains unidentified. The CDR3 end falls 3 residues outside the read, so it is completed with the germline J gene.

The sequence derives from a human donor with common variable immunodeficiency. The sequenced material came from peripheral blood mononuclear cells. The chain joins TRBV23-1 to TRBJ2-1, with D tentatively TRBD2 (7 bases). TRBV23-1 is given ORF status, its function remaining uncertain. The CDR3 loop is CASSQSEGGHGNEQFF. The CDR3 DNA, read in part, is TGCGCCAGCAGTCAATCTGAGGGGGGGCACGGAAATGAG.